This T cell receptor (beta chain) is from a study of shared clonotypes between healthy human individuals. Looking at the study overall: Three plates were used per donor for CD4 naive, three for CD4 memory, two for CD8 naive and one for CD8 memory. Notes on the study in general: The study's rarefaction showed incomplete sorted-subset sequencing despite large depth.

The sample holds a few counts of this clone. Its antigen is undetermined. Germline V gene sequence: CDR1 SGHDN, CDR2 FVKESK. The V end lost 4 bases, the J end lost 4 bases, and 10 bases lay between the germline ends. This CDR3 is 13 amino acids long. Repertoires were generated with immunoSEQ multiplex PCR, while TCRdb's copy carries only in-frame clones and drops some. The table has millions of clones, 90% to 95% seen once. Adult donors, all healthy and HIV-negative, had no recent acute infections or vaccinations. The receptor comes from a man aged 18 to 35 in good health. V is TRBV14 and J is TRBJ1-2, with D uncertain. Source material: naive CD4+ T cells sorted from blood. Documented subset: CD45RA+ positively selected. The CDR3 sequence is CASSPFNSYGYTF. The CDR3 DNA follows: TGTGCCAGCAGCCCGTTCAATTCCTATGGCTACACCTTC. The whole variable domain, filled in from reference TRBV14 and TRBJ1-2, reads EAGVTQFPSHSVIEKGQTVTLRCDPISGHDNLYWYRRVMGKEIKFLLHFVKESKQDESGMPNNRFLAERTGGTYSTLKVQPAELEDSGVYFCASSPFNSYGYTFGSGTRLTVV.